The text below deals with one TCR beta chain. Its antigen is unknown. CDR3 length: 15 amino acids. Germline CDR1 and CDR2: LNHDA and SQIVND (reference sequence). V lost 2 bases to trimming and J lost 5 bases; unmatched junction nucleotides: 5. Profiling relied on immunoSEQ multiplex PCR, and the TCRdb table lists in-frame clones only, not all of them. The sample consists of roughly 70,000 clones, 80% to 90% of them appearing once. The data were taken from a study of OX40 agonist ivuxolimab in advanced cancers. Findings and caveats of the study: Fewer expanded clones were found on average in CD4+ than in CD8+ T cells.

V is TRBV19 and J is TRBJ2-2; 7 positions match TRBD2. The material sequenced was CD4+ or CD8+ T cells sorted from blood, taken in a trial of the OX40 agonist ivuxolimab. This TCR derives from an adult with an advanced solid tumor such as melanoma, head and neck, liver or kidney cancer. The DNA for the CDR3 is TGTGCCAGTAGTATATACGGGGGAGGGACCGGGGAGCTGTTTTTT. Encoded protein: CASSIYGGGTGELFF.